The clone carrying this T cell receptor (beta chain) was seen many times. The antigen is undetermined. These data are taken from a study of spatial heterogeneity in lung cancer. In the study overall: In the raw reads, each unique TCR and UMI combination was present more than ten times on average. General study points: Within tumors, counts of expanded alpha and beta TCRs tracked tumor mutation counts. Beta chains had roughly 13% coverage of tumor T cells, and alpha chains had roughly 7%.

Time point defined: sample taken at primary tumor resection. From tumor, nontumor lung or frozen PBMC, whole RNA was taken unsorted for sequencing. TCR cDNA molecules each had a unique molecular identifier. TCRdb used MiXCR to reprocess the 5' RACE reads, holding one entry per CDR3 protein. The sample includes some 22,000 distinct CDR3 sequences, 2.8% seen only once; the top ten take 7.5% to 8%. J lost 4 bases, V lost 5 bases, and 9 bases had no gene match. This CDR3 comprises 15 residues. The germline gives CDR1 SGHAT, CDR2 FQNNGV. This chain uses TRBV11-2 with TRBJ2-7; 9 bases align to TRBD1. The clonotype comes from a male donor with early-stage non-small cell lung cancer. The sample was lung tumor tissue, taken at surgery. CDR3 in amino acids: CASSPQRDRVYEQYF. The CDR3 bases are TGTGCCAGCAGCCCACAAAGGGACAGGGTTTACGAGCAGTACTTC.